The 17 T cell receptor beta chains presented below share a single source sample, sequenced in a study of OX40 agonist ivuxolimab in advanced cancers. Assay: immunoSEQ multiplex PCR; the TCRdb copy retains only in-frame clones and omits some. The sample includes over 45,000 clones, 60% to 85% of them seen just once. Here the sequenced sample was CD4+ or CD8+ T cells sorted from blood, taken in a trial of the OX40 agonist ivuxolimab. These receptors were obtained from an adult with an advanced solid tumor such as melanoma, head and neck, liver or kidney cancer.

This chain connects TRBV11-2 to TRBJ1-1; TRBD1 matches 9 bases. The junction had 6 bases not matched to a gene; V was cut back by 1 base and J by 3 bases. The germline V gene has CDR1 SGHAT and CDR2 FQNNGV. The CDR3 is 16 residues long. This CDR3 reads CASSLVANRGHTEAFF. Written as DNA, the CDR3 is TGTGCCAGCAGCTTAGTAGCGAACAGGGGGCACACTGAAGCTTTCTTT.

The chain joins TRBV5-4 to TRBJ2-2; TRBD2 matches 9 bases. The CDR3 spans 16 residues. Germline loops: CDR1 SGHNT, CDR2 YYREEE (reference sequence). After removal of 5 bases from V and 1 base from J, the junction contained 6 bases not matched to a gene. The CDR3 region has the DNA TGTGCCAGCAGTCTTCAAGCGGGGGGGAACACCGGGGAGCTGTTTTTT. This codes for CASSLQAGGNTGELFF.

This clone was recorded only once. This rearrangement joins TRBV7-2 to TRBJ2-5; D may correspond to TRBD1 or TRBD2 (6 bases each). The V gene's germline CDR1 is SGHTA and CDR2 FQGNSA. There are 15 residues in the CDR3. V lost 5 bases and J lost 2, with 15 bases in between. The CDR3 region is CASSLGWGAQETQYF. CDR3 in DNA: TGTGCCAGCAGCCTCGGGTGGGGGGCTCAAGAGACCCAGTACTTC.

The rearrangement joins TRBV29-1 to TRBJ2-2, with a tentative D call TRBD2 (6 bases). Germline CDR1 is SQVTM and CDR2 is ANQGSEA. CDR3 length: 15 residues. V was pared by 2 bases and J by 4 bases, with 14 bases between. The CDR3 reads CSVERGLLGTGELFF. The CDR3 nucleotides read TGCAGCGTTGAAAGGGGACTCCTAGGCACCGGGGAGCTGTTTTTT.

This chain links TRBV30 with TRBJ1-4, with D maybe TRBD1 (6 bases). Germline V gene data show CDR1 as GTSNPN and CDR2 as SVGIG (reference sequence). This CDR3 is 15 amino acids long. V was cut by 3 bases and J by 3 bases, with 14 bases left in between. The CDR3 bases are TGTGCCTGGAGCGGAGGGGGGGCGGCTAATGAAAAACTGTTTTTT. Its translation: CAWSGGGAANEKLFF.

The rearrangement joins TRBV6-1 to TRBJ2-1; 8 bases fit TRBD1. Germline trimming cut 5 bases from V and 8 bases from J; bases unmatched to any gene: 8. This CDR3 contains 14 residues. Germline V CDR1 and CDR2: MNHNS, SASEGT. CDR3 amino acids: CASSQRTGPDEQFF. The CDR3 nucleotides read TGTGCCAGCAGTCAAAGGACAGGGCCTGATGAGCAGTTCTTC.

This rearrangement joins TRBV27 to TRBJ1-2; 7 bases align to TRBD1. Germline lookup yields CDR1 MNHEY and CDR2 SMNVEV (reference sequence). The CDR3 runs 14 residues. V trimming: 4 bases; J trimming: 2 bases; junction bases outside the gene matches: 4. CDR3 amino acids: CASSYRGQNYGYTF. CDR3 coding DNA: TGTGCCAGCAGTTACCGGGGACAGAACTATGGCTACACCTTC.

V is TRBV19 and J is TRBJ1-4; D remains unclear. Germline V gene sequence: CDR1 LNHDA, CDR2 SQIVND (reference sequence). V was clipped by 2 bases and J by 3 bases, with 16 bases between them. The CDR3 has 17 amino acids. CDR3 sequence (DNA): TGTGCCAGTAGTATATATCGTGGACGGGTGGCTAATGAAAAACTGTTTTTT. Protein: CASSIYRGRVANEKLFF.

The chain couples TRBV11-2 to TRBJ1-5; no firm D call. Trimming removed 5 bases at V and 0 bases at J, with 8 bases between. The length of the CDR3 is 14 residues. The V gene's germline CDR1 is SGHAT and CDR2 FQNNGV. CDR3 in DNA: TGTGCCAGCAGCCCGACGGATAGCAATCAGCCCCAGCATTTT. Translation gives CASSPTDSNQPQHF.

Of note for this clone: Relative to the germline gene, one junction end is altered; a read error may explain this. The chain joins TRBV7-7 to TRBJ1-1; D not resolved. The V gene's germline CDR1 is SSHAT and CDR2 FNYEAQ (reference sequence). The CDR3 loop spans 13 amino acids. CDR3: CASSQTLNTEAFF. Written as DNA, the CDR3 is TGTGCTAGCAGCCAAACACTGAACACTGAAGCTTTCTTT.

This clone was counted only a few times. V usage is TRBV2 and J usage is TRBJ1-2; D call uncertain. Trimming cost V 6 bases and J 3 bases, with 8 bases left between them. CDR3 length: 12 residues. The germline V gene has CDR1 SNHLY and CDR2 FYNNEI. Written as DNA, the CDR3 is TGTGCCAGCAGACAAGACGACTATGGCTACACCTTC. Its translation: CASRQDDYGYTF.

The chain recombines TRBV7-2 with TRBJ2-1; tentatively, D is TRBD1 or TRBD2 (6 bases each). The CDR3 covers 18 residues. Germline V gene lookup returns CDR1 SGHTA and CDR2 FQGNSA. Trimming shortened V by 4 bases and J by 2 bases, and 21 bases separated the two germline ends. The CDR3 DNA follows: TGTGCCAGCAGCTCAAAAGGAGGGGGGATGGGGGCCTACAATGAGCAGTTCTTC. Its protein is CASSSKGGGMGAYNEQFF.

The V gene is TRBV6-4, the J gene TRBJ1-3; D is ambiguous. Germline V lookup: CDR1 MRHNA, CDR2 SNTAGT. V was cut by 2 bases and J by 2 bases, with 13 bases left in between. The CDR3 runs to 16 residues. CDR3 loop: CASSDPWTDPGNTIYF. In DNA, the CDR3 is TGTGCCAGCAGTGACCCCTGGACCGATCCTGGAAACACCATATATTTT.

The V gene is TRBV6-1, the J gene TRBJ2-7; maybe TRBD1 (5 bases). The V end was cut by 8 bases, the J end by 2 bases, with 19 bases between. In germline, CDR1 is MNHNS, CDR2 SASEGT. The CDR3 sequence is 15 residues long. CDR3 nucleotide sequence: TGTGCCAGCGGAGCTACAGGAACCTCAACCTACGAGCAGTACTTC. Its translation: CASGATGTSTYEQYF.

The rearrangement joins TRBV28 to TRBJ2-3; TRBD1 aligns across 7 bases. The J segment lost 5 bases and the V segment lost 2 bases, leaving 10 bases of the junction unmatched. Looked up from germline, CDR1 is MDHEN and CDR2 is SYDVKM. This CDR3 has 16 amino acids. CDR3 loop: CASSLVHRGSLDTQYF. CDR3 DNA sequence: TGTGCCAGCAGTTTAGTACACAGGGGTTCTTTAGATACGCAGTATTTT.

The J gene is TRBJ1-6, the V gene TRBV5-4; D is unresolved. The CDR3 contains 12 residues. V lost 0 bases to trimming and J lost 9 bases, with 4 bases between them. Per the germline V gene, CDR1 is SGHNT and CDR2 is YYREEE (reference sequence). The CDR3 loop is CASSLDLSPLHF. DNA for the CDR3: TGTGCCAGCAGCTTGGATCTTTCACCCCTCCACTTT.

V and J are TRBV7-2 and TRBJ2-5; maybe TRBD1 (6 bases). Trimming took off 5 bases at V and 5 bases at J, with 18 bases between the two ends. This CDR3 region has 15 residues. CDR1 is SGHTA and CDR2 is FQGNSA in the germline V gene. DNA of the CDR3: TGTGCCAGCAGCCCCCAGGCAGGGGAAAGGGAGACCCAGTACTTC. This translates into CASSPQAGERETQYF.